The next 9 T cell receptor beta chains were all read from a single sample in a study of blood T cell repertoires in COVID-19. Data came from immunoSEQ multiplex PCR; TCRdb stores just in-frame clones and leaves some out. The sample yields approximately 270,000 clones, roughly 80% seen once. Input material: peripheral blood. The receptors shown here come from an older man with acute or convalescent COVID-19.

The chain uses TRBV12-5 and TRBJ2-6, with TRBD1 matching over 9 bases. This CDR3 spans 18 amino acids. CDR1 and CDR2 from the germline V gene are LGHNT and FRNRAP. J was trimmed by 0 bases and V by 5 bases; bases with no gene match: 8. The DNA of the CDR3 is TGTGCTAGTGGTAAAAACAGGGGGCCTAGCTCTGGGGCCAACGTCCTGACTTTC. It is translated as CASGKNRGPSSGANVLTF.

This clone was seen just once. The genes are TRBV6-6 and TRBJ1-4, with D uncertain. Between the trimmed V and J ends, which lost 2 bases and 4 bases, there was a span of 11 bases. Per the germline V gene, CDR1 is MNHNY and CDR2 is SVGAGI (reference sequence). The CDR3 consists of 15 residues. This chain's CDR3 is CASSYGQTINEKLFF. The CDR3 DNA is TGTGCCAGCAGTTACGGCCAGACTATTAATGAAAAACTGTTTTTT.

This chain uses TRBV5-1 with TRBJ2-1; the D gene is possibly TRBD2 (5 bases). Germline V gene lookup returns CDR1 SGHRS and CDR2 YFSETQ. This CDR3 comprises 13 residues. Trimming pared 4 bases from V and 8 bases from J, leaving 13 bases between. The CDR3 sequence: CASSPPSGHEQFF. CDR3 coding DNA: TGCGCCAGCAGCCCCCCCAGCGGACATGAGCAGTTCTTC. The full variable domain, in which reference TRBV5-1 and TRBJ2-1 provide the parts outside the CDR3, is KAGVTQTPRYLIKTRGQQVTLSCSPISGHRSVSWYQQTPGQGLQFLFEYFSETQRNKGNFPGRFSGRQFSNSRSEMNVSTLELGDSALYLCASSPPSGHEQFFGPGTRLTVL.

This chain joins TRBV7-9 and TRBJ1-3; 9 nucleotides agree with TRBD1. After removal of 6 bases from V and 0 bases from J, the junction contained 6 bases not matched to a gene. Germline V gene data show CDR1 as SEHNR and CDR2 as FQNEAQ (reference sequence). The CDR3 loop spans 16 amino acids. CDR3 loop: CASRQGQGFSGNTIYF. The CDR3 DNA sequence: TGTGCCAGCAGACAGGGACAGGGCTTCTCTGGAAACACCATATATTTT.

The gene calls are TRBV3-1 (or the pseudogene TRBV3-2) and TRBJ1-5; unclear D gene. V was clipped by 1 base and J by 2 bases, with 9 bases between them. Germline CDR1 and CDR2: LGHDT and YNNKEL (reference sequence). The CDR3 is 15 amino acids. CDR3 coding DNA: TGTGCCAGCAGCCAAGGGATCCGGGGCAATCAGCCCCAGCATTTT. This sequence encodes CASSQGIRGNQPQHF.

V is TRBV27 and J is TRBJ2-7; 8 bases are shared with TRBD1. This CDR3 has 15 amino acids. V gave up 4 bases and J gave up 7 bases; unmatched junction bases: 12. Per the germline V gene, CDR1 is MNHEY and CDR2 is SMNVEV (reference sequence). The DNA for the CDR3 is TGTGCCAGCAGTTCCTCCACCCGGACAGGGCGGGAGCAGTACTTC. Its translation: CASSSSTRTGREQYF.

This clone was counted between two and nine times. CDR3 DNA sequence: TGTGCCAGCAGCTTGGCCGACCACCACAGGGAAGGCTACACCTTC. Translated: CASSLADHHREGYTF. The V call is TRBV5-5, the J call TRBJ1-2, with D perhaps matching TRBD1 (6 bases). V lost 0 bases, J lost 8 bases, and 17 bases lay in between. Germline assignment: CDR1 SGHKS and CDR2 YYEKEE (reference sequence). CDR3 length: 15 amino acids.

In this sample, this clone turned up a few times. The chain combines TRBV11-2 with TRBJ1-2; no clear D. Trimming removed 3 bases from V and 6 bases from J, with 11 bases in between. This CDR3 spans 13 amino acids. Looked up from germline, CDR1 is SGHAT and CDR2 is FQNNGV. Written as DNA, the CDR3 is TGTGCCAGCAGCTTCCCAGGTTCCAATGGCTACACCTTC. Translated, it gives CASSFPGSNGYTF.

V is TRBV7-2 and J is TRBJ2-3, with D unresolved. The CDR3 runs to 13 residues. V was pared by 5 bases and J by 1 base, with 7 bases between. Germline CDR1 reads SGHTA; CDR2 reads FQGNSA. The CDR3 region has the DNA TGTGCCAGCAGCCCTTATCGCACAGATACGCAGTATTTT. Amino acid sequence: CASSPYRTDTQYF.